What follows are 14 T cell receptor beta chains derived from one specimen sequenced in a study of Tregs in tolerant kidney transplant recipients. Clones were read by immunoSEQ multiplex PCR, and TCRdb kept only the in-frame ones, dropping some. The sample consists of 200,000 to 300,000 clones, roughly 80% of them appearing once. Sequenced input: CD4+ T cells from blood. These TCRs come from a human donor in good health.

The chain links TRBV19 to TRBJ2-2; TRBD1 matches 9 bases. The CDR3 covers 18 residues. J gave up 8 bases and V 4 bases, and 17 bases lay outside the gene matches. The germline V gene encodes CDR1 LNHDA and CDR2 SQIVND (reference sequence). DNA for the CDR3: TGTGCCAGTAGTACCGCCCTCCGACAGGGGACAGGGCGGGGGGAGCTGTTTTTT. Translating it yields CASSTALRQGTGRGELFF.

This chain joins TRBV5-6 and TRBJ1-4; the D is unclear. Germline CDR1 is SGHDT and CDR2 is YYEEEE. Trimming took off 1 base at V and 5 bases at J, with 6 bases between the two ends. There are 13 residues in the CDR3. Here the CDR3 reads CASSLRANEKLFF. For the CDR3, the DNA is TGTGCCAGCAGCTTGAGGGCAAATGAAAAACTGTTTTTT.

This clone was seen only a few times. Other DNA sequences in the same sample also yield this CDR3. The chain uses TRBV5-1 and TRBJ2-7; 11 bases map to TRBD2. The CDR3 has 15 amino acids. V was clipped by 0 bases and J by 1 base; unmatched bases: 0. Germline values: CDR1 SGHRS, CDR2 YFSETQ. CDR3 nucleotide sequence: TGCGCCAGCAGCTTGGGACTAGCGGGGTCCTACGAGCAGTACTTC. It translates to CASSLGLAGSYEQYF.

The chain links TRBV11-2 to TRBJ2-7, with 8 bases matching TRBD1. The germline CDR1 and CDR2 sequences are SGHAT and FQNNGV. Trimming at V came to 3 bases and at J to 0 bases, leaving 10 bases not matched to a gene. This CDR3 comprises 17 residues. The CDR3, as DNA: TGTGCCAGCAGCTTCCCCCCCAGGGGGCGAAGCTCCTACGAGCAGTACTTC. Its translation is CASSFPPRGRSSYEQYF.

V gene TRBV11-1 combines with J gene TRBJ2-6, with 7 nucleotides matching TRBD1. The CDR3 runs 19 residues. The junction had 12 bases not matched to a gene; V was cut back by 4 bases and J by 0 bases. Germline V CDR1 and CDR2: SGHAT, FQDESV (reference sequence). DNA of the CDR3: TGTGCCAGCAGCTCACCTGGTGGACAGGTTCGCTCTGGGGCCAACGTCCTGACTTTC. This translates into CASSSPGGQVRSGANVLTF.

The chain couples TRBV7-9 to TRBJ2-1; 11 bases align to TRBD2. The CDR3 is made up of 15 amino acids. From germline, CDR1 is SEHNR and CDR2 FQNEAQ (reference sequence). V dropped 5 bases and J dropped 2; count of bases not matched to a gene: 2. The CDR3 DNA is TGTGCCAGCAGCCCACTAGCGGGGGCCTACAATGAGCAGTTCTTC. Translated: CASSPLAGAYNEQFF.

The chain has TRBV7-2 and TRBJ1-6; TRBD1 aligns across 10 bases. Germline CDR1 reads SGHTA; CDR2 reads FQGNSA. The CDR3 sequence is 16 residues long. V lost 1 base and J lost 5; bases outside the gene matches: 2. CDR3 residues: CASSLGDRGNNSPLHF. Written as DNA, the CDR3 is TGTGCCAGCAGCTTAGGGGACAGGGGCAATAATTCACCCCTCCACTTT. Based on the CDR3 plus reference TRBV7-2 and TRBJ1-6, the full variable domain is GAGVSQSPSNKVTEKGKDVELRCDPISGHTALYWYRQSLGQGLEFLIYFQGNSAPDKSGLPSDRFSAERTGGSVSTLTIQRTQQEDSAVYLCASSLGDRGNNSPLHFGNGTRLTVT.

This clone appeared once. The CDR3 DNA sequence: TGTGCCAGCAGCGTAGGGGCGGGGAATGCGTTCCCTTTGACAGATACGCAGTATTTT. Protein sequence: CASSVGAGNAFPLTDTQYF. The chain uses TRBV9 and TRBJ2-3, with D perhaps matching TRBD2 (6 bases). Germline V gene sequence: CDR1 SGDLS, CDR2 YYNGEE. CDR3 length: 19 residues. The V gene lost 0 bases and the J gene lost 3 bases, with 23 bases spanning the gap.

This clone was recorded only once. V and J are TRBV2 and TRBJ1-2; perhaps TRBD1 as D (6 bases). The germline V gene encodes CDR1 SNHLY and CDR2 FYNNEI. The V end lost 3 bases, the J end lost 7 bases, and 12 bases lay between the germline ends. This CDR3 is 13 amino acids long. DNA for the CDR3: TGTGCCAGCAGTGACAGGGGAGTGGGTGGCTACACCTTC. Its protein product is CASSDRGVGGYTF. The whole variable domain, filled in from reference TRBV2 and TRBJ1-2, reads EPEVTQTPSHQVTQMGQEVILRCVPISNHLYFYWYRQILGQKVEFLVSFYNNEISEKSEIFDDQFSVERPDGSNFTLKIRSTKLEDSAMYFCASSDRGVGGYTFGSGTRLTVV.

The chain combines TRBV4-1 with TRBJ2-3, with TRBD1 matching 8 bases. CDR3 length: 16 residues. Germline V CDR1 and CDR2: MGHRA, YSYEKL. After removal of 0 bases from V and 5 bases from J, the junction contained 7 bases not matched to a gene. The CDR3, as DNA: TGCGCCAGCAGCCAAGATGGGGCAGGGGGCGGAGATACGCAGTATTTT. This encodes CASSQDGAGGGDTQYF.

On this clone itself: The same CDR3 arises from other DNA sequences in this sample as well. This sequence joins TRBV18 and TRBJ2-3; the match to TRBD2 covers 12 bases. V lost 3 bases, J lost 0 bases, and 4 bases stayed unmatched. The germline V gene has CDR1 KGHSH and CDR2 LQKENI. The CDR3 has 17 amino acids. DNA for the CDR3: TGTGCCAGCTCACCCCCCGGACTAGCGGGGAGCACAGATACGCAGTATTTT. Translating gives CASSPPGLAGSTDTQYF. Full variable domain (rest looked up from reference TRBV18 and TRBJ2-3): NAGVMQNPRHLVRRRGQEARLRCSPMKGHSHVYWYRQLPEEGLKFMVYLQKENIIDESGMPKERFSAEFPKEGPSILRIQQVVRGDSAAYFCASSPPGLAGSTDTQYFGPGTRLTVL.

The chain recombines TRBV7-2 with TRBJ2-1, with TRBD2 matching 12 bases. This CDR3 is built from 15 residues. The V and J ends lost 3 bases and 7 bases, in that order; junction bases with no gene match: 4. The V gene's germline CDR1 is SGHTA and CDR2 FQGNSA. The CDR3 here is CASSLTSGSTNEQFF. CDR3 in DNA: TGTGCCAGCAGCTTGACTAGCGGGAGTACGAATGAGCAGTTCTTC.

V and J are TRBV6-5 and TRBJ2-7; D is possibly TRBD1 or TRBD2 (5 bases each). The CDR3 sequence is 13 residues long. With 6 bases removed from V and 2 bases from J, the gap between germline ends came to 11 bases. From germline, CDR1 is MNHEY and CDR2 SVGAGI. CDR3 nucleotides: TGTGCCAGCAGGGCCGGGGCAGCCTACGAGCAGTACTTC. This gives the protein CASRAGAAYEQYF.

The V call is TRBV5-1, the J call TRBJ2-3; 8 nucleotides line up with TRBD2. The CDR3 has 14 residues. J lost 6 bases, V lost 1 base, and 4 bases had no gene match. Looked up from germline, CDR1 is SGHRS and CDR2 is YFSETQ. The CDR3 here is CASSLLGGADTQYF. The CDR3 coding sequence is TGCGCCAGCAGCTTGCTCGGGGGGGCGGATACGCAGTATTTT.